The TCR beta chain described here comes from a study of Ad26.COV2.S vaccination and SARS-CoV-2 variants. Whole-study context: Dosing was one shot or two shots 56 days apart.

On this clone itself: Antigen: not known.

Only in-frame clones appear in the TCRdb table, and some are missing; sequencing was by immunoSEQ multiplex PCR. The table shows 350,000 to 600,000 clones, with roughly nine tenths occurring only once. General study findings and limits: There was reportedly substantial breadth in spike-specific CD8+ and CD4+ T cell responses after vaccination.

Treatment specified: about 20 received Ad26.COV2.S at low or high dose, single or two shots; roughly five received placebo; per-sample allocation not given. Each sample was drawn 63 days after the first injection (of vaccine or placebo). CDR1 LGHDT and CDR2 YNNKEL come from the germline V gene (reference sequence). The CDR3 is made up of 16 amino acids. V lost 4 bases and J 0 bases, leaving 16 bases between the germline ends. The sample consisted of peripheral blood, taken in a trial of Ad26.COV2.S vaccine versus placebo. This TCR was recovered from a person aged 18-60 years who received the Ad26.COV2.S COVID-19 vaccine or a placebo. V and J are TRBV3-1 (or the pseudogene TRBV3-2) and TRBJ2-7; tentative D call: TRBD1 (6 bases). The CDR3 region has the DNA TGTGCCAGCAGCCCGTGGAGCGGACAGAGCTCCTACGAGCAGTACTTC. Translating it yields CASSPWSGQSSYEQYF.